This T cell receptor (beta chain) was retrieved from a study of T cell responses to AZD1222 COVID-19 vaccine (dated by TCRdb to the early 2020s). General notes on the study: AZD1222 recipients given second doses at about 4 weeks or at about 12 weeks were pooled, since spike-specific TCR depth and breadth were not found to differ between the two schedules. A total of 230 to 250 trial participants underwent TCR sequencing, of whom 200 to 220 had received two doses of AZD1222 and approximately 25 had received two doses of the MenACWY control vaccine. Enrollment into the trials was organized by age into subgroups of 18-55, 56-69 and 70-plus years, and those subgroups contained about 160, 30 and 59 TCR-sequenced participants, respectively. On the study overall, not on this receptor specifically: Because no day 14 peak-response samples were available, repertoires were characterized only after the peak T cell response. Nearly half of unique spike-specific TCRs reportedly recognized epitopes outside regions mutated in the B.1.351 and B.1.1.7 variants. The vaccine-associated CD4 TCRs covered the entire spike protein, and the dominant responses fell in regions 160-218 and 743-854. Participants were mostly white British, with more females than males. The authors suggested clonal diversity may have been underestimated. Conclusions about previously exposed vaccinees are limited, since just six or seven AZD1222 recipients were seropositive for SARS-CoV-2 at baseline. After two AZD1222 doses, spike-specific TCR breadth and depth were significantly higher than at day 0 and than in MenACWY recipients. The 56-69-year group was small, and its depth increase did not reach significance, likely because of low power.

The time point label, as the study defines it: baseline before first vaccination. Vaccinee samples came from UK trials COV001 and COV002, including a single-blind randomized controlled phase 2/3 trial of AZD1222 (ChAdOx1 nCoV-19) in healthy adults. For TCRbeta chain sequencing, PBMC samples from trial participants were taken at day 0 and at day 28 after the second dose. On this clone: Its antigen is unknown. Germline is not matched at one junction end, which may reflect a read error.

The CDR3 regions of human TCRbeta chains were analyzed by immunosequencing. The paper's data handling went like this. TCRs in the repertoires were compared against a reference library of SARS-CoV-2-specific TCRs that had been generated with the MIRA antigen-specificity platform. Breadth was defined as the fraction of unique TCRs that were SARS-CoV-2-associated. Depth was defined as the fraction of total T cells that were SARS-CoV-2-associated. Using the MIRA data, each spike-specific TCR was assigned both to the spike region to which the TCR was reactive and to a CD4 or CD8 class. Log10-transformed breadth and depth values were compared by one-way ANOVA with Sidak's multiple comparisons tests. What TCRdb holds here is the immuneACCESS table cut down to in-frame rearrangements. Part of the clones is not present; checked against another copy, under half of the missing clones reflect an unresolved V gene, and the others are unexplained. That table is the source of V, J and clone size, and D and trimming were worked out from the DNA. This sample lists over 150,000 clones; roughly 92% were detected once. The ten top clones hold less than 11% of the sample.

Including cysteine and phenylalanine, the CDR3 has 14 amino acids. Only the CDR3 DNA stays, 42 bases, in frame from base 1. From a lookup of the germline V gene, CDR1 and CDR2 are SGHTS and YDEGEE. This clonotype was sampled from an adult in good health. The chain is assembled from TRBV5-8 and TRBJ2-7, with 11 bases in between that match TRBD2. Sequencing was performed on peripheral blood, taken on day 0 of AZD1222 vaccination. The CDR3: CASSLIQGTSGNFF. The base sequence is TGTGCCAGCAGCTTAATCCAGGGGACTAGCGGAAATTTCTTC.